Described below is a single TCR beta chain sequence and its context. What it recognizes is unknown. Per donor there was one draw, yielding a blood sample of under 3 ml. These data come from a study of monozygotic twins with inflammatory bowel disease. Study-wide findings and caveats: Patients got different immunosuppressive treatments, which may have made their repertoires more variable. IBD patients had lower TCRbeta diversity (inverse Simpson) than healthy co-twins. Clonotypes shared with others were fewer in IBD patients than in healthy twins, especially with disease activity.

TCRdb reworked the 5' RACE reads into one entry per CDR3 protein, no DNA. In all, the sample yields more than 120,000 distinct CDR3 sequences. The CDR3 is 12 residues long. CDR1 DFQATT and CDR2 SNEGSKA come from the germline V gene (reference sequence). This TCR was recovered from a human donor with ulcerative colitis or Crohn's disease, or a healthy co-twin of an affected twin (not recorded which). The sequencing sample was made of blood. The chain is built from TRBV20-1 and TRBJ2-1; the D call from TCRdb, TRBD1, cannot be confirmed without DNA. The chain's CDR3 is CSVRRGVREQFF.